The 25 T cell receptor beta chains below were found in one sample sequenced in a study of T cells in Graves' hyperthyroidism and ophthalmopathy (dated by TCRdb to 2018 to 2020). Libraries came from multiplex PCR. TCRdb names Illumina HiSeq 2000 as the instrument used. Amplification of TCR beta CDR3 regions was carried out from RNA transcripts. The first round of RT-PCR for the TCR CDR3 was performed with the HTBI primer set and the Qiagen OneStep RT-PCR kit. Using fastp at Q25 and MiXCR, TCRdb reprocessed the public reads and kept productive beta chains. Duplicate CDR3 protein sequences are folded into a single record with the most common DNA and genes. This sample comprises over 300,000 distinct CDR3 sequences, approximately 14% of them detected only once. Jointly, the top ten make up approximately 11% of the sample. Material: blood. These receptor sequences come from a woman in her sixties or seventies with Graves' hyperthyroidism.

This rearrangement joins TRBV5-8 to TRBJ1-1; D is ambiguous. Looked up from germline, CDR1 is SGHTS and CDR2 is YDEGEE. V shed 5 bases and J shed 8 bases, with 13 bases lying between them. The CDR3 is made up of 12 amino acids. The CDR3 bases are TGTGCCAGCAGAAAACCTCAGGAGGAAGCTTTCTTT. This codes for CASRKPQEEAFF.

This sequence joins TRBV3-1 and TRBJ1-6; unclear D gene. Germline CDR1 reads LGHDT; CDR2 reads YNNKEL (reference sequence). V was clipped by 0 bases and J by 12 bases, with 9 bases between them. The CDR3 is 13 residues long. The CDR3 sequence is CASSQETSLPLHF. DNA for the CDR3: TGTGCCAGCAGCCAAGAGACCTCCTTACCCCTCCACTTT.

This clonotype was detected many times. The chain is built from TRBV20-1 and TRBJ2-1; 9 bases line up with TRBD1. The CDR3 runs 16 residues. Germline CDR1 DFQATT, CDR2 SNEGSKA (reference sequence). V lost 4 bases and J lost 6; bases outside the gene matches: 13. CDR3 sequence: CSAISHGTGSGNEQFF. CDR3 nucleotide sequence: TGCAGTGCTATTTCTCACGGGACAGGGTCGGGCAATGAGCAGTTCTTC.

To note about this clonotype: One base away lies a much larger clone, so this may be a sequencing read error. This sequence joins TRBV10-3 and TRBJ2-3; D not certain. Per germline, CDR1 ENHRY and CDR2 SYGVKD. The CDR3 loop spans 11 amino acids. Trimming pared 6 bases from V and 8 bases from J, leaving 9 bases between. The CDR3 region is CAISASSTQYF. CDR3 nucleotides: TGTGCCATCAGCGCTTCAAGTACGCAGTATTTT.

About this clonotype itself: The junction and the germline gene differ at one end; a read error may be behind it. This chain joins TRBV20-1 and TRBJ1-4; 11 bases are a match to TRBD1. The CDR3 consists of 14 residues. The germline V gene encodes CDR1 DFQATT and CDR2 SNEGSKA (reference sequence). The CDR3 DNA sequence: TGCAGTGCTAGAAGGGACAGGGGGGATGAAAAACCGTTTTTT. It specifies CSARRDRGDEKPFF.

This clonotype was observed a handful of times. This rearrangement joins TRBV27 to TRBJ2-1; no definite D call. The germline CDR1 and CDR2 sequences are MNHEY and SMNVEV (reference sequence). Trimming left V 4 bases short and J 8 bases short, with 18 bases between. The CDR3 contains 15 residues. The CDR3, as DNA: TGTGCCAGCAGTTCCCGGACGAAGACTGGGGATGAGCAGTTCTTC. It translates to CASSSRTKTGDEQFF.

This clonotype occurred a few times. This chain uses TRBV30 with TRBJ1-2, with TRBD1 identical over 12 bases. The V segment lost 2 bases and the J segment 4 bases; nucleotides outside the gene matches: 14. Germline lookup yields CDR1 GTSNPN and CDR2 SVGIG (reference sequence). This CDR3 region has 18 residues. The CDR3 DNA is TGTGCCTGGAGTTTCCTTACACCGGGACAGGGGGCGGGCTATGGCTACACCTTC. Residues: CAWSFLTPGQGAGYGYTF.

There are many counts of this clonotype. The chain recombines TRBV29-1 with TRBJ2-1, with D tentatively TRBD2 (5 bases). Trimming left V 5 bases short and J 9 bases short, with 11 bases between. CDR1 SQVTM and CDR2 ANQGSEA come from the germline V gene. The CDR3 sequence is 11 residues long. CDR3 nucleotides: TGCAGCGTTACCAGCGGCGGTGAGCAGTTCTTC. Translating it yields CSVTSGGEQFF.

This chain links TRBV29-1 with TRBJ2-7; 9 bases agree with TRBD2. This CDR3 is built from 16 residues. The V gene end was trimmed by 3 bases and the J gene end by 6 bases; junction bases not matched to a gene: 15. Germline-derived CDR1 and CDR2 are SQVTM and ANQGSEA. CDR3 residues: CSVDTLTGGRGSEQYF. The CDR3 region has the DNA TGCAGCGTTGATACCCTAACTGGCGGGAGGGGGTCCGAGCAGTACTTC.

There are a few counts of this clonotype. This chain uses TRBV27 with TRBJ1-6, with 9 bases lining up with TRBD1. Germline V gene lookup returns CDR1 MNHEY and CDR2 SMNVEV (reference sequence). The CDR3 totals 13 residues. V lost 9 bases, J lost 14 bases, and 11 bases stayed unmatched. The CDR3 DNA sequence: TGTGCCAGTATCGACAGGGGGAGTGGCACCCTCCACTTT. It codes for CASIDRGSGTLHF.

This clonotype was observed many times. The rearrangement links TRBV14 to TRBJ2-7; 11 bases agree with TRBD2. CDR1 and CDR2 (germline): SGHDN, FVKESK. V lost 0 bases and J lost 1; bases outside the gene matches: 8. CDR3 size: 18 residues. CDR3 DNA sequence: TGTGCCAGCAGCCAAGAAGGGGGGAGACTAGCGGGATCCTACGAGCAGTACTTC. Residues: CASSQEGGRLAGSYEQYF.

There are many counts of this clonotype. The gene calls are TRBV7-3 and TRBJ2-3; a possible D gene is TRBD2 (5 bases). Germline V lookup: CDR1 SGHTA, CDR2 FQGTGA. The germline V and J ends were trimmed by 1 base and 2 bases, with 10 bases remaining between them. The CDR3 is 15 residues long. The CDR3 sequence is CASSLMGGLTDTQYF. The CDR3 DNA reads TGTGCCAGCAGCTTAATGGGCGGGCTCACAGATACGCAGTATTTT.

This clonotype was seen ten or more times. The chain has TRBV6-1 and TRBJ1-1, with D tentatively TRBD1 (5 bases). V was pared by 3 bases and J by 4 bases, with 9 bases between. The germline V gene has CDR1 MNHNS and CDR2 SASEGT. The length of the CDR3 is 13 residues. CDR3 sequence (DNA): TGTGCCAGCAGTGATCGACAGTTCACTGAAGCTTTCTTT. Translating it yields CASSDRQFTEAFF.

In regard to this clonotype: A much more abundant neighbour one base away suggests this may be a read error. This rearrangement joins TRBV5-1 to TRBJ2-7; 8 nucleotides align to TRBD1. CDR1 is SGHRS and CDR2 is YFSETQ in the germline V gene. With V trimmed by 0 bases and J by 7 bases, 9 bases remained unmatched. The CDR3 consists of 15 residues. CDR3 DNA: TGCGCCAGCAGCTTGGAGGACAGGGTGTTAAATGAGCAGTACTTC. Encoded protein: CASSLEDRVLNEQYF.

This clonotype was counted ten times or more. The chain joins TRBV2 to TRBJ2-7; 14 positions match TRBD2. J gave up 2 bases and V 6 bases, and 3 bases lay outside the gene matches. The CDR3 totals 15 residues. Germline V gives CDR1 SNHLY, CDR2 FYNNEI. The CDR3 loop is CASRTGLAGAYEQYF. In DNA, the CDR3 is TGTGCCAGCAGGACGGGACTAGCGGGAGCCTACGAGCAGTACTTC.

The chain couples TRBV2 to TRBJ2-3; 14 bases match TRBD2. CDR1 and CDR2 from the germline V gene are SNHLY and FYNNEI. The J segment lost 4 bases and the V segment lost 1 base, leaving 7 bases of the junction unmatched. CDR3 length equals 18 residues. The DNA of the CDR3 is TGTGCCAGCAGTGAAGTGGTAGGGACTAGCGGGAGTGCAGATACGCAGTATTTT. Its translation: CASSEVVGTSGSADTQYF.

Many counts were recorded for this clonotype. In DNA form, the CDR3 reads TGTGCCAGCAGTCCGAGGACTCCCGATACGCAGTATTTT. Translated: CASSPRTPDTQYF. The chain links TRBV2 to TRBJ2-3, with a possible D match to TRBD2 (5 bases). V lost 5 bases to trimming and J lost 6 bases, with 12 bases between them. The V gene's germline CDR1 is SNHLY and CDR2 FYNNEI. This CDR3 is built from 13 residues.

The V gene is TRBV11-2, the J gene TRBJ2-1; 14 bases match TRBD2. Germline trimming cut 3 bases from V and 8 bases from J; bases unmatched to any gene: 6. The CDR3 consists of 16 residues. Looked up from germline, CDR1 is SGHAT and CDR2 is FQNNGV. The CDR3 DNA is TGTGCCAGCAGCTTGCCGGGACTAGCGGGAGCGGATGAGCAGTTCTTC. Encoded protein: CASSLPGLAGADEQFF.

This clonotype was seen many times. This chain connects TRBV11-2 to TRBJ1-1; TRBD1 matches 7 bases. The ends lost 5 bases at V and 5 bases at J; junction bases unmatched: 8. The length of the CDR3 is 14 residues. Germline V gene sequence: CDR1 SGHAT, CDR2 FQNNGV. CDR3 nucleotide sequence: TGTGCCAGCAGCCGACAGGGTGGTTGGACTGAAGCTTTCTTT. Encoded protein: CASSRQGGWTEAFF.

This clonotype was counted at least ten times. The chain is built from TRBV27 and TRBJ2-7; tentatively, D is TRBD1 (5 bases). Germline values: CDR1 MNHEY, CDR2 SMNVEV (reference sequence). Trimming left V 5 bases short and J 0 bases short, with 8 bases between. The CDR3 is 13 amino acids. The CDR3 sequence is CASSETVSYEQYF. The CDR3 region has the DNA TGTGCCAGCAGTGAGACAGTCTCCTACGAGCAGTACTTC.

At least ten counts were recorded for this clonotype. CDR3 protein: CASSLVQNDEQFF. In DNA, the CDR3 is TGTGCCAGCAGCTTAGTCCAAAACGATGAGCAGTTCTTC. This chain joins TRBV11-3 and TRBJ2-1; no definite D call. CDR1 SGHNT and CDR2 YENEEA come from the germline V gene. The CDR3 runs to 13 residues. V lost 1 base to trimming and J lost 8 bases, with 9 bases between them. The variable domain in full, with the rest retrieved from reference TRBV11-3 and TRBJ2-1, is EAGVVQSPRYKIIEKKQPVAFWCNPISGHNTLYWYLQNLGQGPELLIRYENEEAVDDSQLPKDRFSAERLKGVDSTLKIQPAELGDSAVYLCASSLVQNDEQFFGPGTRLTVL.

This clonotype was counted only a few times. This may be a read error, as it is one base from a much larger clone. The V gene is TRBV7-8, the J gene TRBJ1-6, with 10 bases fitting TRBD1. From germline, CDR1 is SGHVS and CDR2 FQNEAQ. The length of the CDR3 is 15 residues. J lost 10 bases, V lost 7 bases, and 10 bases had no gene match. CDR3 loop: CASNLMGQGNSPLHF. In nucleotides, the CDR3 is TGTGCCAGCAACCTAATGGGACAGGGGAACTCACCCCTCCACTTT.

This clonotype was observed many times. The rearrangement joins TRBV20-1 to TRBJ1-5; possibly TRBD1 for D (5 bases). The CDR3 is made up of 14 amino acids. V was cut by 2 bases and J by 3 bases, with 11 bases left in between. Germline values: CDR1 DFQATT, CDR2 SNEGSKA (reference sequence). CDR3 sequence: CSARLSGSNQPQHF. Written as DNA, the CDR3 is TGCAGTGCTAGATTATCAGGGTCCAATCAGCCCCAGCATTTT.

This chain links TRBV4-2 with TRBJ1-4, with 7 bases identical to TRBD1. The CDR3 runs 16 residues. CDR1 is LGHNA, CDR2 YNFKEQ, per germline. Germline trimming cut 0 bases from V and 5 bases from J; bases unmatched to any gene: 6. The CDR3, as DNA: TGTGCCAGCAGCCAAGATCGGGACAGTAGAAATGAAAAACTGTTTTTT. It encodes CASSQDRDSRNEKLFF.

Ten or more counts support this clonotype. CDR3 nucleotides: TGTGCCAGCAGCTTGCCGACTTGGACAGGGGGGTACGAGCAGTACTTC. Translation: CASSLPTWTGGYEQYF. The chain couples TRBV5-6 to TRBJ2-7, with 10 bases aligning to TRBD1. Losses at the gene ends were 1 base for V and 4 bases for J; bases not matched to a gene: 8. The CDR3 loop spans 16 amino acids. CDR1 and CDR2 from the germline V gene are SGHDT and YYEEEE.